A single TCR beta chain is shown here with its context. The target antigen is unknown. V dropped 2 bases and J dropped 10; count of bases not matched to a gene: 8. Germline CDR1 SGHTA, CDR2 FQGNSA. The CDR3 spans 15 residues. This record belongs to a study of T cells after yellow fever vaccination. Study findings and constraints: CD4 and CD8 compartments shared a small share of clonotypes, likely from convergent recombination.

TCRdb re-called the 5' RACE reads through MiXCR, storing one row per CDR3 protein. The sample holds hundreds of thousands of distinct CDR3 sequences, about 14% seen once. V is TRBV7-2 and J is TRBJ1-6; the match to TRBD1 covers 7 bases. This receptor was taken from a man aged 25-45 years who received the YFV17D yellow fever vaccine. The material was PBMCs, obtained on the day of the yellow fever booster vaccination. CDR3 in DNA: TGTGCCAGCAGCTTATCTGCAGGGGGTAGGTCACCCCTCCACTTT. This translates into CASSLSAGGRSPLHF. Complete variable domain (other parts from reference TRBV7-2 and TRBJ1-6): GAGVSQSPSNKVTEKGKDVELRCDPISGHTALYWYRQSLGQGLEFLIYFQGNSAPDKSGLPSDRFSAERTGGSVSTLTIQRTQQEDSAVYLCASSLSAGGRSPLHFGNGTRLTVT.